Detailed here is one TCR beta chain. This sample was taken from a study of T cell changes during pregnancy in multiple sclerosis. The method was immunoSEQ multiplex PCR; TCRdb's version includes in-frame clones alone and lacks a portion of them. The table lists some 61,000 clones, 75% to 95% of them singletons. The CDR3 spans 14 residues. With 1 base removed from V and 10 bases from J, the gap between germline ends came to 12 bases. Germline V CDR1 and CDR2: SGHTS, YDEGEE. The starting material was peripheral blood, obtained in the second trimester of pregnancy. The gene calls are TRBV5-8 and TRBJ1-6; maybe TRBD1 (5 bases). This sequence was found in a female donor with multiple sclerosis, enrolled in a pregnancy study. CDR3 amino acids: CASSLQGQHSPLHF. The CDR3 bases are TGTGCCAGCAGCTTGCAGGGTCAGCACTCACCCCTCCACTTT.